Shown below are 19 T cell receptor beta chains from a single sample sequenced in a study of regulatory T cells in long-lasting Graves disease. Indicated time point: newly diagnosed GD, antithyroid drugs for less than 3 months. Extracted PBMC RNA gave rise to the TCR library. Researchers made TCR beta libraries by using iRepertoire HTBI primers and running Arm-PCR on CDR3 regions. TCRdb processed the multiplex PCR reads anew with MiXCR; each CDR3 protein has one entry. The table has 550,000 or so distinct CDR3 sequences, 12% seen once; the top ten hold roughly 9.3%. This sample was also put to use in a study of T cells in Graves' hyperthyroidism and ophthalmopathy.

The input for sequencing was peripheral blood mononuclear cells (PBMCs), taken at new diagnosis, from a patient treated with antithyroid drugs. Receptors originate from a woman in her thirties with Graves disease.

This clonotype was seen at least ten times. CDR3 residues: CASSTRPAREAGTQYF. As DNA, the CDR3 is TGTGCCAGCAGCACCCGGCCCGCGCGGGAGGCTGGTACGCAGTATTTT. V gene TRBV11-3 combines with J gene TRBJ2-3; 8 nucleotides line up with TRBD2. The CDR3 has 16 amino acids. Trimming took 5 bases from V and 8 from J; bases not matched to a gene: 15. Per the germline V gene, CDR1 is SGHNT and CDR2 is YENEEA.

In its sample, this clonotype was seen many times. V and J are TRBV6-1 and TRBJ1-1; possibly TRBD1 for D (5 bases). Germline CDR1 is MNHNS and CDR2 is SASEGT. Between the trimmed V and J ends, which lost 3 bases and 0 bases, there was a span of 11 bases. CDR3 length equals 15 residues. The CDR3 region is CASSEYRSLNTEAFF. The DNA for the CDR3 is TGTGCCAGCAGTGAGTACAGGAGCTTGAACACTGAAGCTTTCTTT.

This clonotype was found many times. The genes are TRBV11-3 and TRBJ1-6; no reliable D call. The V end was cut by 5 bases, the J end by 7 bases, with 12 bases between. Germline V gene data show CDR1 as SGHNT and CDR2 as YENEEA. The CDR3 is 14 residues long. The CDR3: CASSLRASNSPLHF. CDR3 bases: TGTGCCAGCAGCCTACGGGCCTCCAATTCACCCCTCCACTTT.

There are many counts of this clonotype. The chain has TRBV30 and TRBJ2-7; D gene uncertain. Trimming cost V 1 base and J 4 bases, with 5 bases left between them. Germline CDR1 and CDR2: GTSNPN and SVGIG (reference sequence). The CDR3 is 11 residues long. The CDR3 is CAWSDGYEQYF. For the CDR3, the DNA is TGTGCCTGGAGTGACGGGTACGAGCAGTACTTC.

This clonotype was observed a handful of times. The chain employs TRBV6-1 and TRBJ2-3; D is unresolved. Trimming took off 4 bases at V and 1 base at J, with 18 bases between the two ends. Germline CDR1 is MNHNS and CDR2 is SASEGT. This CDR3 has 17 amino acids. CDR3 region: CASSVAGFVVRTDTQYF. The CDR3 coding sequence is TGTGCCAGCAGTGTAGCCGGATTCGTTGTACGCACAGATACGCAGTATTTT.

This clonotype has at least ten counts. The chain is built from TRBV20-1 and TRBJ2-2; D is possibly TRBD1 (6 bases). The CDR3 has 14 residues. Trimming shortened V by 2 bases and J by 8 bases, and 15 bases separated the two germline ends. The germline CDR1 and CDR2 sequences are DFQATT and SNEGSKA (reference sequence). CDR3 in DNA: TGCAGTGCTAGATTTACAGGGTATTCAGGGGAGCTGTTTTTT. It encodes CSARFTGYSGELFF.

Here the CDR3 reads CASSVASRSRTGELFF. CDR3 bases: TGTGCCAGCAGTGTAGCGAGCCGGAGCCGCACCGGGGAGCTGTTTTTT. This chain connects TRBV7-9 to TRBJ2-2, with D perhaps TRBD2 (5 bases). Germline lookup yields CDR1 SEHNR and CDR2 FQNEAQ (reference sequence). Trimming pared 6 bases from V and 4 bases from J, leaving 18 bases between. The CDR3 is 16 residues long.

This chain uses TRBV12-3 or TRBV12-4 with TRBJ1-1; D is perhaps TRBD1 (5 bases). V lost 6 bases and J lost 1, with 15 bases in between. The CDR3 consists of 15 residues. CDR3 nucleotide sequence: TGTGCCAGCAGGGGGGGAAGTGAACAGAACACTGAAGCTTTCTTT. This encodes CASRGGSEQNTEAFF.

This clonotype was observed at least ten times. V is TRBV19 and J is TRBJ1-2; no reliable D call. The CDR3 spans 13 residues. Germline CDR1 and CDR2: LNHDA and SQIVND (reference sequence). Trimming left V 2 bases short and J 4 bases short, with 8 bases between. The CDR3 DNA reads TGTGCCAGTAGTATATGGGAGTTCTATGGCTACACCTTC. Its translation is CASSIWEFYGYTF.

The J gene is TRBJ2-2, the V gene TRBV6-2 or TRBV6-3; no definite D call. The CDR3 totals 14 residues. Deletions cut 7 bases from V and 0 bases from J, with 9 bases between. CDR1 MNHEY and CDR2 SVGEGT come from the germline V gene. The DNA of the CDR3 is TGTGCCAGCACCCCGGACGCGAACACCGGGGAGCTGTTTTTT. Amino acids: CASTPDANTGELFF.

This clonotype was counted many times. The rearrangement uses TRBV5-1 and TRBJ1-2; no clear D. With 1 base removed from V and 3 bases from J, the gap between germline ends came to 7 bases. The CDR3 spans 13 residues. The V gene's germline CDR1 is SGHRS and CDR2 YFSETQ. The chain's CDR3 is CASSLNRYYGYTF. The CDR3 DNA reads TGCGCCAGCAGCTTGAACAGATACTATGGCTACACCTTC.

This clonotype has just a few counts. The chain couples TRBV14 to TRBJ2-1, with D uncertain. V was cut by 1 base and J by 1 base, with 5 bases left in between. This CDR3 has 14 amino acids. Germline-derived CDR1 and CDR2 are SGHDN and FVKESK. CDR3 in DNA: TGTGCCAGCAGCCAAGTAAATTCCTACAATGAGCAGTTCTTC. It specifies CASSQVNSYNEQFF.

The rearrangement links TRBV28 to TRBJ2-7; D not certain. There are 13 residues in the CDR3. V dropped 5 bases and J dropped 3 bases, with 11 bases sitting between them. Per germline, CDR1 MDHEN and CDR2 SYDVKM. Here the CDR3 reads CASSQADLYEQYF. CDR3 in DNA: TGTGCCAGCAGTCAAGCCGACCTCTACGAGCAGTACTTC.

This clonotype was recorded at least ten times. The V gene is TRBV4-1, the J gene TRBJ2-1; possible D gene TRBD2, 6 bases. The germline CDR1 and CDR2 sequences are MGHRA and YSYEKL. With 1 base removed from V and 8 bases from J, the gap between germline ends came to 15 bases. The CDR3 is made up of 15 amino acids. For the CDR3, the DNA is TGCGCCAGCAGCCAAGCACTAGCACCGTCGGATGAGCAGTTCTTC. Its protein product is CASSQALAPSDEQFF.

This clonotype was seen repeatedly, ten times or more. J is TRBJ2-7 and V is TRBV6-2 or TRBV6-3, with a possible D match to TRBD1 (6 bases). Germline CDR1 is MNHEY and CDR2 is SVGEGT. V lost 5 bases and J lost 2, with 10 bases in between. This CDR3 is built from 13 residues. CDR3: CASSEGDTYEQYF. CDR3 coding DNA: TGTGCCAGCAGTGAAGGGGACACCTACGAGCAGTACTTC.

This clonotype occurred many times. V gene TRBV28 combines with J gene TRBJ2-2, with 9 bases matching TRBD1. Germline V gene lookup returns CDR1 MDHEN and CDR2 SYDVKM. This CDR3 contains 17 residues. Germline trimming cut 1 base from V and 3 bases from J; bases unmatched to any gene: 6. In DNA, the CDR3 is TGTGCCAGCAGTTTATACCGAGGGACAGGGTACACCGGGGAGCTGTTTTTT. It codes for CASSLYRGTGYTGELFF.

This clonotype has only a few counts. The CDR3 here is CASSIGGASAEQYF. The CDR3 nucleotides are TGTGCCAGTAGTATTGGAGGGGCTTCGGCCGAGCAGTACTTC. V is TRBV19 and J is TRBJ2-7, with D perhaps matching TRBD2 (6 bases). The germline V gene has CDR1 LNHDA and CDR2 SQIVND (reference sequence). Trimming stripped 3 bases from V and 6 bases from J, with 15 bases between. The CDR3 extends over 14 amino acids.

Ten or more counts support this clonotype. The V gene is TRBV11-2, the J gene TRBJ2-3; TRBD2 matches at 7 bases. The CDR3 consists of 15 residues. Losses at the gene ends were 2 bases for V and 3 bases for J; bases not matched to a gene: 5. Germline V gene data show CDR1 as SGHAT and CDR2 as FQNNGV. The CDR3 loop reads CASSLRGRVTDTQYF. CDR3 DNA sequence: TGTGCCAGCAGCTTACGCGGGAGAGTGACAGATACGCAGTATTTT.

This clonotype appeared many times. The chain employs TRBV10-1 and TRBJ1-4; D is unresolved. The germline V and J ends were trimmed by 6 bases and 5 bases, with 10 bases remaining between them. CDR1 is WNHNN and CDR2 is SYGVQD in the germline V gene (reference sequence). The CDR3 is 13 residues long. CDR3 amino acids: CASSPRSNEKLFF. The DNA for the CDR3 is TGCGCCAGCAGCCCCCGTTCGAATGAAAAACTGTTTTTT.